This T cell receptor beta chain was retrieved from a study of cutaneous CD30+ T cell lymphoproliferative disorder and hepatitis E (dated by TCRdb to the late 2010s). Points on this clone: The antigen this receptor binds is unknown. No much larger clone is present one base from it, and per-base qualities are unavailable.

According to the germline V gene, CDR1 reads SGHTA and CDR2 reads FQGNSA. V loses 2 bases at its end and J loses 1 base; junction bases beyond the gene matches: 4. Spanning cysteine to phenylalanine, the CDR3 consists of 15 amino acids. Solely the CDR3 DNA is kept, with 45 bases framed from the first base. Library construction relied on the immunoSEQ multiplex PCR assay. TCRdb re-hosts the immuneACCESS table, in-frame sequences only. Its copies lack some clones; in the studies checked, an unresolved V gene accounts for under half of them, and the cause for the rest is not known. Here the sample has more than 6,500 clones; around 74% occur a single time. The ten largest clones take up under 1.4% of the sample.

The chain employs TRBV7-2 and TRBJ2-5; 7 central nucleotides agree with TRBD2. The specimen sequenced was blood. The clonotype was recovered from a human donor with a cutaneous T cell lymphoproliferative disorder associated with hepatitis E virus. The CDR3 corresponds to CASSLSSGFQETQYF. The nucleotide sequence reads as follows: TGTGCCAGCAGCTTATCTAGCGGTTTCCAAGAGACCCAGTACTTC.